A single sample gave rise to the 32 T cell receptor beta chains below, sequenced in a study of regulatory T cells in long-lasting Graves disease. The time point denotes: persistent/refractory GD, antithyroid drugs over 5 years with positive TRAb. The TCR library was prepared using RNA isolated from PBMCs. For TCR beta, libraries came from iRepertoire HTBI primers and Arm-PCR of CDR3 regions. In TCRdb, the multiplex PCR reads were re-called with MiXCR into one record per CDR3 protein. This table has about 660,000 distinct CDR3 sequences, around 30% appearing once. The sequencing used peripheral blood mononuclear cells (PBMCs), collected when the disease was refractory, from a patient treated with antithyroid drugs. The receptor source for this set is a female donor with Graves disease.

The chain combines TRBV12-3 or TRBV12-4 with TRBJ2-2; TRBD2 aligns across 7 bases. The CDR3 has 15 residues. V trimming: 5 bases; J trimming: 5 bases; junction bases outside the gene matches: 8. The CDR3 bases are TGTGCCAGCAGTCATACTAGCGAGTTTACCGGGGAGCTGTTTTTT. Translating it yields CASSHTSEFTGELFF.

At least ten counts were recorded for this clonotype. The chain couples TRBV30 to TRBJ1-2; tentatively, D is TRBD1 (6 bases). This CDR3 has 15 residues. V lost 0 bases, J lost 2 bases, and 13 bases lay in between. Germline CDR1 and CDR2: GTSNPN and SVGIG (reference sequence). The CDR3 sequence is CAWSVSQGRNYGYTF. Written as DNA, the CDR3 is TGTGCCTGGAGTGTAAGTCAGGGGCGCAACTATGGCTACACCTTC. The whole variable domain, remainder taken from reference TRBV30 and TRBJ1-2, is SQTIHQWPATLVQPVGSPLSLECTVEGTSNPNLYWYRQAAGRGLQLLFYSVGIGQISSEVPQNLSASRPQDRQFILSSKKLLLSDSGFYLCAWSVSQGRNYGYTFGSGTRLTVV.

This clonotype was found a few times. The chain recombines TRBV3-1 with TRBJ1-4; D gene unclear. The length of the CDR3 is 16 residues. Germline V lookup: CDR1 LGHDT, CDR2 YNNKEL (reference sequence). Deletions cut 1 base from V and 0 bases from J, with 9 bases between. The CDR3 loop is CASSQGLAATNEKLFF. The DNA for the CDR3 is TGTGCCAGCAGCCAAGGCCTGGCTGCAACTAATGAAAAACTGTTTTTT.

This clonotype was recorded many times. CDR3 sequence (DNA): TGTGCCACCAGCAGAGATACCCCGGCAGATGGCTACACCTTC. Protein: CATSRDTPADGYTF. This rearrangement joins TRBV15 to TRBJ1-2; D ambiguous. The CDR3 has 14 amino acids. The V gene lost 0 bases and the J gene lost 6 bases, with 11 bases spanning the gap. Germline CDR1 and CDR2: LNHNV and YYDKDF (reference sequence).

V usage is TRBV6-1 and J usage is TRBJ2-7, with TRBD1 matching over 10 bases. The trim removed 6 bases at V and 7 bases at J, leaving 9 bases unmatched. The CDR3 covers 14 residues. Germline V gene lookup returns CDR1 MNHNS and CDR2 SASEGT. This CDR3 reads CASSLSRTGGEQYF. The CDR3 DNA sequence: TGTGCCAGCAGCCTCTCTCGGACAGGGGGTGAGCAGTACTTC.

This clonotype came up a few times. This chain links TRBV6-2 or TRBV6-3 with TRBJ1-4; D gene ambiguous. CDR3 length equals 16 residues. The V gene's germline CDR1 is MNHEY and CDR2 SVGEGT. The V gene lost 5 bases and the J gene lost 0 bases, with 13 bases spanning the gap. The DNA of the CDR3 is TGTGCCAGCAGTCCCGATTGGGCGTCAACTAATGAAAAACTGTTTTTT. Protein product: CASSPDWASTNEKLFF.

V gene TRBV4-1 combines with J gene TRBJ2-1; maybe TRBD1 (7 bases). V was cut by 5 bases and J by 0 bases, with 11 bases left in between. Germline lookup yields CDR1 MGHRA and CDR2 YSYEKL. This CDR3 has 15 amino acids. As DNA, the CDR3 is TGCGCCAGCAGCTGGAGGGACAGCTCCTACAATGAGCAGTTCTTC. Its translation is CASSWRDSSYNEQFF.

This clonotype was seen ten or more times. The V gene is TRBV6-1, the J gene TRBJ2-7, with D possibly TRBD1 on 6 matching bases. V gave up 8 bases and J gave up 2 bases, with 13 bases separating them. The CDR3 is 13 amino acids. In germline, CDR1 is MNHNS, CDR2 SASEGT. The CDR3 DNA sequence: TGTGCCAGCTCCAGGGGCCTGCCCTACGAGCAGTACTTC. Encoded protein: CASSRGLPYEQYF.

With respect to this clonotype: This clone may be a read error of a much larger clone one base away. No conserved phenylalanine or tryptophan ends this CDR3, so it is likely a read error. This sequence joins TRBV28 and TRBJ1-4; D gene uncertain. V lost 5 bases and J 5 bases, leaving 15 bases between the germline ends. The CDR3 spans 15 residues. Germline loops: CDR1 MDHEN, CDR2 SYDVKM. The CDR3 here is CASSNWEEGNEKLFL. The CDR3 nucleotides are TGTGCCAGCAGTAACTGGGAGGAGGGCAATGAAAAACTGTTTCTT.

This clonotype appeared many times. V and J are TRBV11-2 and TRBJ2-7; weak D call: TRBD2 (6 bases). The CDR3 runs 14 residues. Trimming stripped 3 bases from V and 6 bases from J, with 15 bases between. From germline, CDR1 is SGHAT and CDR2 FQNNGV. CDR3 nucleotides: TGTGCCAGCAGCTTGTCAGGGAGGAGGTTCGAGCAGTACTTC. It encodes CASSLSGRRFEQYF.

This clonotype appeared a few times. This CDR3 reads CATKTFGQGNQPQHF. CDR3 nucleotides: TGTGCCACCAAAACCTTTGGACAGGGCAATCAGCCCCAGCATTTT. The gene calls are TRBV6-1 and TRBJ1-5, with TRBD1 matching 7 bases. The CDR3 runs 15 residues. The germline V gene encodes CDR1 MNHNS and CDR2 SASEGT. Unmatched junction bases numbered 11, after V lost 10 bases and J lost 2 bases.

The chain uses TRBV20-1 and TRBJ1-5; D not certain. Looked up from germline, CDR1 is DFQATT and CDR2 is SNEGSKA (reference sequence). The V end was cut by 4 bases, the J end by 4 bases, with 11 bases between. The CDR3 loop spans 13 amino acids. CDR3 residues: CSATRTGNQPQHF. The CDR3, as DNA: TGCAGTGCTACCAGGACCGGTAATCAGCCCCAGCATTTT.

The rearrangement uses TRBV6-5 and TRBJ1-5; 9 positions agree with TRBD1. V gave up 4 bases and J gave up 1 base; unmatched junction bases: 14. This CDR3 region has 19 residues. CDR1 and CDR2 from the germline V gene are MNHEY and SVGAGI. The CDR3 spells CASSSRGTGSSLSNQPQHF. DNA of the CDR3: TGTGCCAGCAGTTCCCGGGGGACAGGGTCTTCGCTGAGCAATCAGCCCCAGCATTTT.

This chain uses TRBV12-3 or TRBV12-4 with TRBJ1-2, with unresolved D. The germline V and J ends were trimmed by 0 bases and 5 bases, with 10 bases remaining between them. CDR3 length equals 14 residues. The CDR3 nucleotides read TGTGCCAGCAGTTTAGCAGGCACCTCGTATGGCTACACCTTC. Its protein is CASSLAGTSYGYTF.

This clonotype was recorded at least ten times. V and J are TRBV6-1 and TRBJ1-2; D unclear. With 5 bases removed from V and 0 bases from J, the gap between germline ends came to 7 bases. This CDR3 is 13 amino acids long. Germline CDR1 and CDR2: MNHNS and SASEGT. The CDR3 is CASSPSSNYGYTF. The CDR3 DNA sequence: TGTGCCAGCAGTCCATCGTCTAACTATGGCTACACCTTC.

The gene calls are TRBV7-9 and TRBJ1-2; a weak D match, TRBD1 (5 bases). This CDR3 is 13 amino acids long. Looked up from germline, CDR1 is SEHNR and CDR2 is FQNEAQ (reference sequence). Trimming took off 5 bases at V and 2 bases at J, with 9 bases between the two ends. CDR3 in amino acids: CASSNDRNYGYTF. The CDR3 DNA follows: TGTGCCAGCAGCAACGACAGAAACTATGGCTACACCTTC. The whole variable domain, remainder taken from reference TRBV7-9 and TRBJ1-2, is DTGVSQNPRHKITKRGQNVTFRCDPISEHNRLYWYRQTLGQGPEFLTYFQNEAQLEKSRLLSDRFSAERPKGSFSTLEIQRTEQGDSAMYLCASSNDRNYGYTFGSGTRLTVV.

The chain couples TRBV5-1 to TRBJ1-4; the D is unclear. V lost 2 bases and J 0 bases, leaving 14 bases between the germline ends. The CDR3 runs to 17 residues. Germline V gives CDR1 SGHRS, CDR2 YFSETQ. The DNA of the CDR3 is TGCGCCAGCAGCTTACGACGAAGAATCGCAACTAATGAAAAACTGTTTTTT. Translating gives CASSLRRRIATNEKLFF.

In regard to this clonotype: Given the absence of the conserved phenylalanine or tryptophan at the CDR3 end, a read error is likely. The chain is built from TRBV5-1 and TRBJ1-2; 10 nucleotides align to TRBD1. Germline CDR1 reads SGHRS; CDR2 reads YFSETQ. The junction had 4 bases not matched to a gene; V was cut back by 0 bases and J by 8 bases. The CDR3 has 14 amino acids. CDR3 nucleotides: TGCGCCAGCAGCTTGGTAGGGACAGGGGACGGCTACACCCTC. Protein: CASSLVGTGDGYTL.

This clonotype was found many times. The chain recombines TRBV12-3 or TRBV12-4 with TRBJ2-7; TRBD2 is a possible D gene (6 bases). Between the trimmed V and J ends, which lost 3 bases and 6 bases, there was a span of 12 bases. The CDR3 extends over 13 amino acids. CDR3 coding DNA: TGTGCCAGCAGTTTCCGGGGGAGAGGCGAGCAGTACTTC. Translating it yields CASSFRGRGEQYF.

This clonotype was detected only a few times. The rearrangement joins TRBV2 to TRBJ2-5; the D gene is possibly TRBD1 (6 bases). Germline V gives CDR1 SNHLY, CDR2 FYNNEI. CDR3 length: 13 residues. Trimming stripped 10 bases from V and 1 base from J, with 13 bases between. Written as DNA, the CDR3 is TGTGCCACCCACAGGGATCCCCAAGAGACCCAGTACTTC. Amino acid sequence: CATHRDPQETQYF.

This clonotype was recorded a few times. The J gene is TRBJ2-5, the V gene TRBV5-6; D is unclear. The CDR3 contains 13 residues. Trimming shortened V by 1 base and J by 4 bases, and 8 bases separated the two germline ends. Germline assignment: CDR1 SGHDT and CDR2 YYEEEE. The CDR3 reads CASSLWLGETQYF. The CDR3 DNA is TGTGCCAGCAGCTTGTGGTTAGGAGAGACCCAGTACTTC.

In this sample, this clonotype turned up once. J is TRBJ1-5 and V is TRBV20-1, with D possibly being TRBD1 (5 bases). Deletions cut 6 bases from V and 0 bases from J, with 15 bases between. The CDR3 loop spans 15 amino acids. From germline, CDR1 is DFQATT and CDR2 SNEGSKA (reference sequence). The CDR3 loop reads CSALRGGTSNQPQHF. CDR3 nucleotide sequence: TGCAGTGCCCTCCGGGGCGGGACTAGCAATCAGCCCCAGCATTTT.

The rearrangement links TRBV29-1 to TRBJ1-1; D is uncertain. The CDR3 length is 13 residues. V was trimmed by 4 bases and J by 0 bases, leaving 9 bases between them. Germline values: CDR1 SQVTM, CDR2 ANQGSEA. The CDR3 spells CSVVGHMNTEAFF. DNA for the CDR3: TGCAGCGTTGTAGGGCATATGAACACTGAAGCTTTCTTT. Full variable domain (remainder filled in from reference TRBV29-1 and TRBJ1-1): SAVISQKPSRDICQRGTSLTIQCQVDSQVTMMFWYRQQPGQSLTLIATANQGSEATYESGFVIDKFPISRPNLTFSTLTVSNMSPEDSSIYLCSVVGHMNTEAFFGQGTRLTVV.

A few counts support this clonotype. The J gene is TRBJ1-6, the V gene TRBV5-5, with 10 nucleotides matching TRBD1. In germline, CDR1 is SGHKS, CDR2 YYEKEE (reference sequence). The CDR3 sequence is 15 residues long. The junction had 6 bases not matched to a gene; V was cut back by 4 bases and J by 8 bases. CDR3 sequence reads: CASSKDRGRDSPLHF. CDR3 bases: TGTGCCAGCAGCAAAGACAGGGGGCGAGATTCACCCCTCCACTTT.

This clonotype was detected only a few times. The genes are TRBV28 and TRBJ1-2, with D perhaps TRBD1 (5 bases). The CDR3 sequence is 15 residues long. Germline V gene lookup returns CDR1 MDHEN and CDR2 SYDVKM. Trimming pared 6 bases from V and 1 base from J, leaving 15 bases between. Written as DNA, the CDR3 is TGTGCCAGCAGGGTACCTCAGGGCTATAACTATGGCTACACCTTC. It is translated as CASRVPQGYNYGYTF.

V gene TRBV12-5 combines with J gene TRBJ2-5; D not certain. This CDR3 has 13 residues. V was shortened by 5 bases and J by 1 base, with 8 bases between the two germline ends. Germline lookup yields CDR1 LGHNT and CDR2 FRNRAP. CDR3 protein: CASGRQAQETQYF. CDR3 nucleotide sequence: TGTGCTAGTGGTCGGCAGGCCCAAGAGACCCAGTACTTC.

The chain carries TRBV12-5 and TRBJ1-1; D uncertain. The V gene's germline CDR1 is LGHNT and CDR2 FRNRAP. Trimming cost V 4 bases and J 6 bases, with 21 bases left between them. CDR3 length: 16 amino acids. The CDR3 reads CASGSPLMGYGSEAFF. The CDR3 bases are TGTGCTAGTGGTTCACCTCTAATGGGTTATGGTTCTGAAGCTTTCTTT.

This chain connects TRBV20-1 to TRBJ2-5; D gene ambiguous. The last part of the DNA fits TRBJ2-1 better; the J call may be wrong. The CDR3 spans 13 residues. The V gene's germline CDR1 is DFQATT and CDR2 SNEGSKA (reference sequence). The CDR3 sequence is CSALTFTYNEQFF. Here the CDR3 DNA reads TGCAGTGCCCTGACTTTTACCTACAATGAGCAGTTCTTC.

The chain joins TRBV7-9 to TRBJ2-7, with a possible D match to TRBD2 (6 bases). Trimming cost V 5 bases and J 1 base, with 18 bases left between them. CDR3 length equals 16 residues. Germline V gives CDR1 SEHNR, CDR2 FQNEAQ (reference sequence). The CDR3 nucleotides are TGTGCCAGCAGCCCCTCCGGGCTAGCGACTTCCTACGAGCAGTACTTC. The encoded protein is CASSPSGLATSYEQYF.

This clonotype was seen ten or more times. The V gene is TRBV25-1, the J gene TRBJ1-1; TRBD1 matches 8 bases. CDR1 is MGHDK and CDR2 is SYGVNS in the germline V gene. J gave up 3 bases and V 5 bases, and 8 bases lay outside the gene matches. This CDR3 has 15 amino acids. CDR3 protein: CASSRDRGEYTEAFF. For the CDR3, the DNA is TGTGCCAGCAGTCGAGACAGGGGAGAGTACACTGAAGCTTTCTTT.

The chain uses TRBV30 and TRBJ1-3, with TRBD1 matching 7 bases. CDR1 is GTSNPN and CDR2 is SVGIG in the germline V gene (reference sequence). The V and J ends lost 7 bases and 2 bases, in that order; junction bases with no gene match: 5. This CDR3 is built from 13 residues. Here the CDR3 DNA reads TGTGCCTTGGACAGGCAGCCTGGAAACACCATATATTTT. As protein: CALDRQPGNTIYF. The whole variable domain, filled in from reference TRBV30 and TRBJ1-3, reads SQTIHQWPATLVQPVGSPLSLECTVEGTSNPNLYWYRQAAGRGLQLLFYSVGIGQISSEVPQNLSASRPQDRQFILSSKKLLLSDSGFYLCALDRQPGNTIYFGEGSWLTVV.

This clonotype came up a few times. The chain links TRBV7-9 to TRBJ1-4, with D unresolved. Germline values: CDR1 SEHNR, CDR2 FQNEAQ (reference sequence). The CDR3 totals 12 residues. Trimming took off 4 bases at V and 8 bases at J, with 8 bases between the two ends. CDR3 bases: TGTGCCAGCAGCTCCGAAGGCGAAAAACTGTTTTTT. Protein: CASSSEGEKLFF.